This TCR beta chain comes out of a study of blood T cell repertoires in COVID-19. Study at large: Acute and convalescent COVID-19 specimens originated in the United States, Italy and Spain. Sample material is recorded as cDNA or gDNA derived from T cells, B-cell-depleted T cells, or PBMCs.

V was pared by 7 bases and J by 11 bases, with 8 bases of the junction left unmatched. CDR1 and CDR2 from the germline V gene are SGDLS and YYNGEE. CDR3 size: 13 residues. The data were produced by immunoSEQ multiplex PCR, yet TCRdb's version contains in-frame clones alone and is incomplete. The sample consists of about 59,000 clones, around 79% of them appearing once. This clonotype was obtained from a woman in her 70s with acute or convalescent COVID-19. The sequencing sample was made of peripheral blood. V gene TRBV9 combines with J gene TRBJ1-6; TRBD1 matches 8 bases. CDR3 DNA: TGTGCCAGCGGACAGACAGGGGAAGCACCCCTCCACTTT. Translated: CASGQTGEAPLHF. Supplemented by reference TRBV9 and TRBJ1-6, the full variable domain reads DSGVTQTPKHLITATGQRVTLRCSPRSGDLSVYWYQQSLDQGLQFLIQYYNGEERAKGNILERFSAQQFPDLHSELNLSSLELGDSALYFCASGQTGEAPLHFGNGTRLTVT.